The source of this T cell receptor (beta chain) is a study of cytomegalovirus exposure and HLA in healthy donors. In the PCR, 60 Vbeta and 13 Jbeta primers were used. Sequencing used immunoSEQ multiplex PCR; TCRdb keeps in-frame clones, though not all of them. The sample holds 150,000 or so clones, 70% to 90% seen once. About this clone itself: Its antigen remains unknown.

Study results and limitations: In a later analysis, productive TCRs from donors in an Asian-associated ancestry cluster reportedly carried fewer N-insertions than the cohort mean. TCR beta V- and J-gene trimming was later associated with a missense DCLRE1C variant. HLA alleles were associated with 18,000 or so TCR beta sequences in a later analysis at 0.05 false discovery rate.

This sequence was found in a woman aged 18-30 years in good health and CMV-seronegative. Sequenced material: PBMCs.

The CDR3 coding sequence is TGTGCCAGCAGCTTGGGGGCAGGGGCGGGCGAGCAGTACTTC. It is translated as CASSLGAGAGEQYF. The J gene is TRBJ2-7, the V gene TRBV7-6; D possibly corresponds to TRBD1 (6 bases). Germline V gene data show CDR1 as SGHVS and CDR2 as FNYEAQ. Deletions cut 3 bases from V and 6 bases from J, with 15 bases between. This CDR3 has 14 amino acids.